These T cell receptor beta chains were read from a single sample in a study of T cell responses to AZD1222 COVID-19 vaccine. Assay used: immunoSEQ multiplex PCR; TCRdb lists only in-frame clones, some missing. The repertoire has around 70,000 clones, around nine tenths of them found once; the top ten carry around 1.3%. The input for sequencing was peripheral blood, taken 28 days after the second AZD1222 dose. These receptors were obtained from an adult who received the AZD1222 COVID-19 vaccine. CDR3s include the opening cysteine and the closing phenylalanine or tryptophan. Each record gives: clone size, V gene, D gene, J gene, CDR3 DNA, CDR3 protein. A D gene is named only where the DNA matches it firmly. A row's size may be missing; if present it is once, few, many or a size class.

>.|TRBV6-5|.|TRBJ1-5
TGTGCCAGCAGTTACTCGGACCGCAGCAATCAGCCCCAGCATTTT
CASSYSDRSNQPQHF
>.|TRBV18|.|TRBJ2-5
TGTGCCAGCTCACCTGGAGGGGAAGAGACCCAGTACTTC
CASSPGGEETQYF
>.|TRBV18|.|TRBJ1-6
TGTGCCAGCTCACCCAGAAACAGGGCGGAGAATTCACCCCTCCACTTT
CASSPRNRAENSPLHF
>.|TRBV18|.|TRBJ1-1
TGTGCCAGCTCACCACGGATGGGGGCTCCGGACACTGAAGCTTTCTTT
CASSPRMGAPDTEAFF
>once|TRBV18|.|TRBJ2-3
TGTGCCAGCTCACCACTCGGGGGTCGGAGCACAGATACGCAGTATTTT
CASSPLGGRSTDTQYF
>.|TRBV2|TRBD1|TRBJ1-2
TGTGCCAGCAGTGAACTCGGGACAGGTCAAGGCTACACCTTC
CASSELGTGQGYTF
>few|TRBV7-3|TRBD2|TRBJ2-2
TGTGCCAGCAGCTCCCGACTAGCGGGGAGTCGTGTCACCGGGGAGCTGTTTTTT
CASSSRLAGSRVTGELFF
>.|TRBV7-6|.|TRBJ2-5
TGTGCCAGCAGCTTATCCGGGACCCCAGCAGAGACCCAGTACTTC
CASSLSGTPAETQYF
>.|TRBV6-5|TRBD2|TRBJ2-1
TGTGCCAGTGGTAGCGGGGGCATTTACAATGAGCAGTTCTTC
CASGSGGIYNEQFF
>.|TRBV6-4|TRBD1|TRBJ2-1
TGTGCCAGCAGTGAAGTTGGCAGGGGGCCGTACAATGAGCAGTTCTTC
CASSEVGRGPYNEQFF
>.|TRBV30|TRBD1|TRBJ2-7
TGTGCCTGGACTAACCCCGGGACAGCCTACGAGCAGTACTTC
CAWTNPGTAYEQYF
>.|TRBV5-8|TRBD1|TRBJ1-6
TGTGCCAGCAGCTTGATTTCGGACAGGGGGTACTCACCCCTCCACTTT
CASSLISDRGYSPLHF
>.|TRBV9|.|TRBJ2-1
TGTGCCAGCAGCGTAACTGGCGGGGACTCCTACAATGAGCAGTTCTTC
CASSVTGGDSYNEQFF
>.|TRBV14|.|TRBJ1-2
TGTGCCAGCAGCCCGTCGCCCTATGGCTACACCTTC
CASSPSPYGYTF
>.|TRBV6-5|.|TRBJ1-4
TGTGCCAGCAGTTACGCAAACCGGAATGAAAAACTGTTTTTT
CASSYANRNEKLFF
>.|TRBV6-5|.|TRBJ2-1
TGTGCCAGCAGTTATGGGCTGAGCTCCTACAATGAGCAGTTCTTC
CASSYGLSSYNEQFF
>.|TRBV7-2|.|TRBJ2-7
TGTGCCAGCAGCCGGCGACAGCTCTCCGAGCAGTACTTC
CASSRRQLSEQYF
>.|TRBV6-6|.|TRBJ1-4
TGTGCCAGCGAAGGGGGATTATATGCAACTAATGAAAAACTGTTTTTT
CASEGGLYATNEKLFF
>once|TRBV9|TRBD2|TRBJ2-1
TGTGCCAGCAGCGTTACTAGCGGTAGCTACAATGAGCAGTTCTTC
CASSVTSGSYNEQFF
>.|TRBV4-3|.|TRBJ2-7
TGCGCCAGCAGCCAGGGTCTGGGGGTCTCCTACGAGCAGTACTTC
CASSQGLGVSYEQYF
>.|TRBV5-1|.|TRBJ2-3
TGCGCCAGCAGACTTGAGTCAGATACGCAGTATTTT
CASRLESDTQYF
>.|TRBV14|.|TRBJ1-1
TGTGCCAGCAGCCAAGATTGGGGACCGGTTAACACTGAAGCTTTCTTT
CASSQDWGPVNTEAFF
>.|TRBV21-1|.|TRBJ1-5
TGTGCCAGCAGCGCCTCGACAGGGGGGGATAGCAATCAGCCCCAGCATTTT
CASSASTGGDSNQPQHF
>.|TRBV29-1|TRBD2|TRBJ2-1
TGCAGCGTTGAAGATCATGGGGAGGGCCGGAGGAATGAGCAGTTCTTC
CSVEDHGEGRRNEQFF
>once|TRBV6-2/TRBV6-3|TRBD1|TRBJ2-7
TGTGCCAGCAGTATAACAGGGGTCCGAACTTACGAGCAGTACTTC
CASSITGVRTYEQYF
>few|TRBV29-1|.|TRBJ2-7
TGCAGCGTTGAGTCGGGAGCGACCTACGAGCAGTACTTC
CSVESGATYEQYF
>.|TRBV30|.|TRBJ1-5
TGTGCCTGGAGCGACCTGGGGGGCTACAATCAGCCCCAGCATTTT
CAWSDLGGYNQPQHF
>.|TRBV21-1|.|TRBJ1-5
TGTGCCAGCGCCAATTGGGGTTCCGAGAGCAATCAGCCCCAGCATTTT
CASANWGSESNQPQHF
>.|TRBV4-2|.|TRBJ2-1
TGTGCCAGCAGCCAAGGCGGGGCTGCCAATGAGCAGTTCTTC
CASSQGGAANEQFF
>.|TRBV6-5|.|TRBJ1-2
TGTGCCAGCTCCCGGGGTGGCTATGGCTACACCTTC
CASSRGGYGYTF
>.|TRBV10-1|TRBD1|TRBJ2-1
TGCGCCAGCAGTGAGCCTGGTCGGACAGGGGTAAATGAGCAGTTCTTC
CASSEPGRTGVNEQFF
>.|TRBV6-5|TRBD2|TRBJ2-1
TGTGCCAGCAGCATGGATCTAGCGGCCTACAATGAGCAGTTCTTC
CASSMDLAAYNEQFF
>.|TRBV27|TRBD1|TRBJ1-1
TGTGCCAGCAGCCCGACAGGGGTTCGTGGAGCTTTCTTT
CASSPTGVRGAFF
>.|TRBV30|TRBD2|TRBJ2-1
TGTGCCTGGAGTCCCCCGGGGGGTACACCCTACAATGAGCAGTTCTTC
CAWSPPGGTPYNEQFF